This T cell receptor (beta chain) was captured in a study of blood T cells in healthy people across ages. It was with a sample-barcoded 5' primer and a J-beta primer mix that a second PCR of about 6 to 11 cycles was run. Each single sample gave us at least 2.5 million CDR3-containing paired-end reads. MiXCR, applied by TCRdb to the 5' RACE reads, yields one record per CDR3 protein. Here the sample spans about 640,000 distinct CDR3 sequences, less than 45% being singletons. Looked up from germline, CDR1 is MDHEN and CDR2 is SYDVKM. Trimming stripped 6 bases from V and 0 bases from J, with 12 bases between. The CDR3 contains 15 residues.

This TCR derives from an older man in good health. This chain connects TRBV28 to TRBJ2-1, with D perhaps TRBD1 (6 bases). Specimen: blood. The DNA for the CDR3 is TGTGCCAGCAGCCCAGGGGATACCTCCTACAATGAGCAGTTCTTC. Its protein product is CASSPGDTSYNEQFF.